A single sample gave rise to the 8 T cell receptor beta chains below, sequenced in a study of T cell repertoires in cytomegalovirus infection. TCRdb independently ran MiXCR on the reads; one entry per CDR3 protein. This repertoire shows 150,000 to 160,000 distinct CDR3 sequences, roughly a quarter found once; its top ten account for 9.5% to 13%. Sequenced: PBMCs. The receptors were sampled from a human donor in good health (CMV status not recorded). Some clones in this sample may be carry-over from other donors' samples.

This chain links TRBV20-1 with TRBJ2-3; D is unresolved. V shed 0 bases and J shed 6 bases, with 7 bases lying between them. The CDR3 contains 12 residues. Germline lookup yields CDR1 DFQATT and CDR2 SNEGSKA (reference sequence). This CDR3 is CSARDTSDTQYF. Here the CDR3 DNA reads TGCAGTGCTAGAGATACTTCCGATACGCAGTATTTT.

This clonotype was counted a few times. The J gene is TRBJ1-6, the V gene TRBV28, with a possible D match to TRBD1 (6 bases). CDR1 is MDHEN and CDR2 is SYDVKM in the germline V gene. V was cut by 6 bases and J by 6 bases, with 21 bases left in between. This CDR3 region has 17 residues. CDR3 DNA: TGTGCCAGCAGACTCCAAACCACCCGGGACACTAATTCACCCCTCCACTTT. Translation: CASRLQTTRDTNSPLHF.

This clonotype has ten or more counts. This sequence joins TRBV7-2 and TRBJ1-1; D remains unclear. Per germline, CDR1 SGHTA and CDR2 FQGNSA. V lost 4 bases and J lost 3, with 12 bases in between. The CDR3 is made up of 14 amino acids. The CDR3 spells CASSSRPGDTEAFF. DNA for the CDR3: TGTGCCAGCAGCTCCCGACCTGGGGACACTGAAGCTTTCTTT.

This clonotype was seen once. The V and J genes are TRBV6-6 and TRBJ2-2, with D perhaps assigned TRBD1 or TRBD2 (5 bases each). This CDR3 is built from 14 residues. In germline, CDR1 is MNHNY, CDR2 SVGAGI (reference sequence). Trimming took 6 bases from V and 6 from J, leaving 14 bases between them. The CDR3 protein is CASRIPGPSGELFF. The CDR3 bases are TGTGCCAGCAGGATACCGGGACCCTCCGGGGAGCTGTTTTTT.

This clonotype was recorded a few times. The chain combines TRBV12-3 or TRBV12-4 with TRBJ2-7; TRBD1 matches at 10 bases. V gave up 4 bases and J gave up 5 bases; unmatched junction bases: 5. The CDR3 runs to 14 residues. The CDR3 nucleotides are TGTGCCAGCAGTTCCGAAGGGACAGGGGACGAGCAGTACTTC. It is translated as CASSSEGTGDEQYF.

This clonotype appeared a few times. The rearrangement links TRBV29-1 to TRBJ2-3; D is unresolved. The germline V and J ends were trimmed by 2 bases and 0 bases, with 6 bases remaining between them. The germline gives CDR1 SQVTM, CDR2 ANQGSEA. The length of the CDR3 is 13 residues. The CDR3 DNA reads TGCAGCGTTGAAACACTTAGCACAGATACGCAGTATTTT. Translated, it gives CSVETLSTDTQYF.

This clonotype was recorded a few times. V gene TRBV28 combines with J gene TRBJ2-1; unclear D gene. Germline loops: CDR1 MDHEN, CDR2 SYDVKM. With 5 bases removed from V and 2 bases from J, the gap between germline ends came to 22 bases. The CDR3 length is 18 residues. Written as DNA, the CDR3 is TGTGCCAGCAGTCCAAATCTCGGGCAGACGAGGCCCTACAATGAGCAGTTCTTC. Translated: CASSPNLGQTRPYNEQFF.

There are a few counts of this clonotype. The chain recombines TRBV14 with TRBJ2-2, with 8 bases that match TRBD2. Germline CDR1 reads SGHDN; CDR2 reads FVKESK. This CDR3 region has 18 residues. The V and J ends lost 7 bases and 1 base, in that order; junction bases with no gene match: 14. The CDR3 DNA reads TGTGCCAGCACCCTTGACGGGGGGGCAGGACTGAACACCGGGGAGCTGTTTTTT. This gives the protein CASTLDGGAGLNTGELFF.